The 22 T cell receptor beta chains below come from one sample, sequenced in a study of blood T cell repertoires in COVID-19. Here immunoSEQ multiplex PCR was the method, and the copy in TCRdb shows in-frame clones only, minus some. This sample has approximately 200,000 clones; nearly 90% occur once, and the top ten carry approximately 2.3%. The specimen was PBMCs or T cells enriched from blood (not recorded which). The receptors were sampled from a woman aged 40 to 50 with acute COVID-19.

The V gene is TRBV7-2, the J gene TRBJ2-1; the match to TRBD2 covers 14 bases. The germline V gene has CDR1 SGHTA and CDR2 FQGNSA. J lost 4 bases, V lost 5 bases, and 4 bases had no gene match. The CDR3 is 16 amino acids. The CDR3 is CASSAGTSGRYNEQFF. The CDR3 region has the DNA TGTGCCAGCAGCGCCGGGACTAGCGGGAGATACAATGAGCAGTTCTTC.

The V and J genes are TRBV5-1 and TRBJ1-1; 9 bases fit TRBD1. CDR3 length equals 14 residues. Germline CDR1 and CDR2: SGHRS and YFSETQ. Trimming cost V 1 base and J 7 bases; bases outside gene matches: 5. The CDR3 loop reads CASSLRQGESEAFF. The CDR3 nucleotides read TGCGCCAGCAGCTTGCGACAGGGGGAAAGTGAAGCTTTCTTT.

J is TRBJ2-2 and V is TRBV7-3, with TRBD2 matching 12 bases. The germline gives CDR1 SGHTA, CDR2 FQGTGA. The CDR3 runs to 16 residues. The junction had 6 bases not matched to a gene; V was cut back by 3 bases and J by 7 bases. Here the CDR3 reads CASSFGLAGPFGELFF. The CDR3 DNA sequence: TGTGCCAGCAGCTTTGGACTAGCGGGGCCTTTCGGGGAGCTGTTTTTT.

The CDR3 loop is CASSQVVRGGRIDEQFF. The CDR3 DNA sequence: TGTGCCAGCAGCCAAGTGGTCCGGGGGGGGCGCATCGATGAGCAGTTCTTC. The V gene is TRBV14, the J gene TRBJ2-1, with TRBD2 identical over 8 bases. V trimming: 1 base; J trimming: 8 bases; junction bases outside the gene matches: 13. CDR3 length: 17 amino acids. Germline V gene lookup returns CDR1 SGHDN and CDR2 FVKESK. The full variable domain, completed using reference TRBV14 and TRBJ2-1, is EAGVTQFPSHSVIEKGQTVTLRCDPISGHDNLYWYRRVMGKEIKFLLHFVKESKQDESGMPNNRFLAERTGGTYSTLKVQPAELEDSGVYFCASSQVVRGGRIDEQFFGPGTRLTVL.

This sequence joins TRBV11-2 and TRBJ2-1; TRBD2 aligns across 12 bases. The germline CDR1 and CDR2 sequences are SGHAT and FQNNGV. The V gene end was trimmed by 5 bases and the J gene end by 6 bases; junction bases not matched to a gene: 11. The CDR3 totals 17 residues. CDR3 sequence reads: CASSGLLAGGPGNEQFF. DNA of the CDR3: TGTGCCAGCAGCGGTCTCCTAGCGGGAGGGCCGGGCAATGAGCAGTTCTTC.

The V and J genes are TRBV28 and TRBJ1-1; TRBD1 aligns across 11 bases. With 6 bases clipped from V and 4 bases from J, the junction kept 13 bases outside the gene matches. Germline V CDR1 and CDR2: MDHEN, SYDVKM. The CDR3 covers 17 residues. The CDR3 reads CASSPRLGGTGGTEAFF. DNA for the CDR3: TGTGCCAGCAGCCCTCGACTCGGGGGGACAGGGGGCACTGAAGCTTTCTTT.

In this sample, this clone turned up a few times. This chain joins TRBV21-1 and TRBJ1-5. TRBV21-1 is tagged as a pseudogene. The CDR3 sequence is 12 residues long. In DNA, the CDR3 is TGTGCCAGCAGCAGTCTGAATCAGCCCCAGCATTTT. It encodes CASSSLNQPQHF.

The CDR3 DNA reads as TGTGCCAGCAGTCGGACAGGAGGTGCGGAAGCTTTCTTT. Its protein is CASSRTGGAEAFF. The genes are TRBV21-1 and TRBJ1-1; the listed D gene, TRBD1, was not tested against the DNA. TRBV21-1 constitutes a pseudogene. The CDR3 totals 13 residues.

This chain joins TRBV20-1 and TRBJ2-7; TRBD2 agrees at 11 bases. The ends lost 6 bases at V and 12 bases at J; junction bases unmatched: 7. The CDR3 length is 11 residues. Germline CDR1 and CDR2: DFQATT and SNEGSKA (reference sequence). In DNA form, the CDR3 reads TGCAGTGCAAGACTAGCGGGATCTCTGTACTTC. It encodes CSARLAGSLYF.

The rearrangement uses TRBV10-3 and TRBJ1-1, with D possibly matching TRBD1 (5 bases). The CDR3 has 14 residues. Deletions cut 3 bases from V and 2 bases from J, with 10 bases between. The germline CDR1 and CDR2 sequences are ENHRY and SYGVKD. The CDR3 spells CAISEQVINTEAFF. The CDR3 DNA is TGTGCCATCAGTGAACAGGTGATAAACACTGAAGCTTTCTTT.

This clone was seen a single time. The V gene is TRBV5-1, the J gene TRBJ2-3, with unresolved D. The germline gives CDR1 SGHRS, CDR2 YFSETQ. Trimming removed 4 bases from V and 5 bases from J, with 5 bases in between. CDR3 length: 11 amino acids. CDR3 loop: CASSPGDTQYF. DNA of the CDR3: TGCGCCAGCAGCCCGGGAGATACGCAGTATTTT.

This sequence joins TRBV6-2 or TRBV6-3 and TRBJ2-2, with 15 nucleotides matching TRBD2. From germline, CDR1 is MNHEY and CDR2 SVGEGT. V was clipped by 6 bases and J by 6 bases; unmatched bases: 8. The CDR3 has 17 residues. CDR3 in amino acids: CASSTGLAGGPAGELFF. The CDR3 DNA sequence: TGTGCCAGCAGCACCGGACTAGCGGGGGGGCCAGCCGGGGAGCTGTTTTTT.

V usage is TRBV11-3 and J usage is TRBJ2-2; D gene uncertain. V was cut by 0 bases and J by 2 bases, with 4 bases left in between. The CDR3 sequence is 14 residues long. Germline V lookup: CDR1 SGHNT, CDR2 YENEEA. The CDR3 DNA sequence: TGTGCCAGCAGCTTAGACTTAAACACCGGGGAGCTGTTTTTT. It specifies CASSLDLNTGELFF.

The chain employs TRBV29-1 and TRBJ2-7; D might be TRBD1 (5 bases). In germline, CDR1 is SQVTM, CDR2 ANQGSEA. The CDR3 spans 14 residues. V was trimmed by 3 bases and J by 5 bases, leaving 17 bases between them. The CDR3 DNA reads TGCAGCGTTGACTCAGGGCGGCTAGGGGACGAGCAGTACTTC. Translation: CSVDSGRLGDEQYF.

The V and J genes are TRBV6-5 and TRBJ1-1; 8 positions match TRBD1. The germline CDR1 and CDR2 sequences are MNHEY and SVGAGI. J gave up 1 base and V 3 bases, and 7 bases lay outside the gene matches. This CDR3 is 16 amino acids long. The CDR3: CASSYDRGKQNTEAFF. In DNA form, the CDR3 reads TGTGCCAGCAGTTATGACAGGGGCAAACAGAACACTGAAGCTTTCTTT.

The CDR3 protein is CASSQDQGRGAYDTIYF. CDR3 in DNA: TGTGCCAGCAGCCAAGATCAGGGCAGGGGGGCTTATGACACCATATATTTT. This chain links TRBV4-2 with TRBJ1-3; 7 positions match TRBD1. The germline V gene has CDR1 LGHNA and CDR2 YNFKEQ. This CDR3 is 17 amino acids long. The V and J ends lost 0 bases and 8 bases, in that order; junction bases with no gene match: 13.

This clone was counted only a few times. The CDR3 reads CASSLASGYPYGYTF. CDR3 DNA sequence: TGTGCCAGCAGCTTGGCCTCGGGTTACCCCTATGGCTACACCTTC. This sequence joins TRBV5-4 and TRBJ1-2; no firm D call. The germline gives CDR1 SGHNT, CDR2 YYREEE (reference sequence). Trimming cost V 0 bases and J 4 bases, with 13 bases left between them. The CDR3 is 15 residues long.

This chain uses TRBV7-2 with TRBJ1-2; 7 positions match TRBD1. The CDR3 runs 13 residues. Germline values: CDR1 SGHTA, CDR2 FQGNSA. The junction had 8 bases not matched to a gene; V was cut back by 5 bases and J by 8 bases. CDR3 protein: CASSPGDSRGYTF. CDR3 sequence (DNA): TGTGCCAGCAGCCCGGGGGACAGTCGGGGCTACACCTTC.

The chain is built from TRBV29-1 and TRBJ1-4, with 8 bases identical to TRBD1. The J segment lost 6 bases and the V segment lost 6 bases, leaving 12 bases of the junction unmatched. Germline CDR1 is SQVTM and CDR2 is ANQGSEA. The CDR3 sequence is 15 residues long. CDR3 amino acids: CSVRQFGQGDEKLFF. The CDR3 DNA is TGCAGCGTCCGTCAATTCGGACAGGGCGATGAAAAACTGTTTTTT.

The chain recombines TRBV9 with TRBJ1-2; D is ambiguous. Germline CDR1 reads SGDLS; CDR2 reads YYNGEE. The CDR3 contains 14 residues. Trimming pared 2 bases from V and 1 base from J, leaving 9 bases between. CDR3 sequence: CASSVGGGNYGYTF. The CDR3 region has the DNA TGTGCCAGCAGCGTTGGCGGTGGTAACTATGGCTACACCTTC.

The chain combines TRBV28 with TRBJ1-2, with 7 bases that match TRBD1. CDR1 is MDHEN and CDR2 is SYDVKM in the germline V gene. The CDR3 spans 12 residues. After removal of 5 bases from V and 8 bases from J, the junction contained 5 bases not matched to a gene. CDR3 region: CASSQQGSGYTF. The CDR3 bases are TGTGCCAGCAGTCAACAGGGGTCCGGCTACACCTTC.

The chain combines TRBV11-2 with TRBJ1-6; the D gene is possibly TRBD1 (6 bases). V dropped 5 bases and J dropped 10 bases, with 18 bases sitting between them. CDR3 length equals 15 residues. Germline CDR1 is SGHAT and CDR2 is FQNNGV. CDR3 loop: CASSPIGGEESPLHF. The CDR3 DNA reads TGTGCCAGCAGCCCGATAGGGGGGGAGGAGTCACCCCTCCACTTT.